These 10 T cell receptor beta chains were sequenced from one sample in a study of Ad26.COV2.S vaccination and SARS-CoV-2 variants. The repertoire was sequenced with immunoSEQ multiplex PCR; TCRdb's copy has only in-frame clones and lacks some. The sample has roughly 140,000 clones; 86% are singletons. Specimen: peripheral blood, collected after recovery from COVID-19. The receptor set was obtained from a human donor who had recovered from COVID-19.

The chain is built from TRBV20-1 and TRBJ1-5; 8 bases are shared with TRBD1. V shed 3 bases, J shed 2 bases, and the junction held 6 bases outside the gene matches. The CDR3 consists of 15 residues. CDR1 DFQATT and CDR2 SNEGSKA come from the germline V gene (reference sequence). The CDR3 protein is CSASGTGAGNQPQHF. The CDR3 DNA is TGCAGTGCTAGTGGGACAGGTGCGGGCAATCAGCCCCAGCATTTT.

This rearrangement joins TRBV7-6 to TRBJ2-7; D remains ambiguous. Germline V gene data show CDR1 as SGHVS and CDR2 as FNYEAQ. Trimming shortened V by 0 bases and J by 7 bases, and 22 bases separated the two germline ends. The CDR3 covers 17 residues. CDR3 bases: TGTGCCAGCAGCTTAGCCCCCGATGAGCAAGGTACGATGGAGCAGTACTTC. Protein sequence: CASSLAPDEQGTMEQYF.

The CDR3, as DNA: TGTGCCAGCAGTGATGGACTGGGACAGATAATAGTTGAAGCTTTCTTT. As protein: CASSDGLGQIIVEAFF. The V and J genes are TRBV6-1 and TRBJ1-1, with 7 positions matching TRBD1. The CDR3 has 16 residues. Germline-derived CDR1 and CDR2 are MNHNS and SASEGT. V trimming: 3 bases; J trimming: 7 bases; junction bases outside the gene matches: 14.

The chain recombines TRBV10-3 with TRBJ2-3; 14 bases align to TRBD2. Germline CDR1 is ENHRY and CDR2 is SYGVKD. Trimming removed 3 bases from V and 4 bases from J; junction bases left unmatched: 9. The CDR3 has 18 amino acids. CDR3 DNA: TGTGCCATCAGTGATCGACTAGCGGGGGGGCAGCCCTCAGATACGCAGTATTTT. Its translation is CAISDRLAGGQPSDTQYF.

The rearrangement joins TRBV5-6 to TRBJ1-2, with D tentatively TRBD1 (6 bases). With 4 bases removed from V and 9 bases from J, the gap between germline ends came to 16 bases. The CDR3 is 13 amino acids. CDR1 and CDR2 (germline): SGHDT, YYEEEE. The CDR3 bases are TGTGCCAGCAGCCACAGGGTAATCAGTAGCTACACCTTC. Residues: CASSHRVISSYTF. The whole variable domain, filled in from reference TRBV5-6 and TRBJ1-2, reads DAGVTQSPTHLIKTRGQQVTLRCSPKSGHDTVSWYQQALGQGPQFIFQYYEEEERQRGNFPDRFSGHQFPNYSSELNVNALLLGDSALYLCASSHRVISSYTFGSGTRLTVV.

CDR3 amino acids: CASSFVGGKSTDTQYF. In DNA, the CDR3 is TGTGCCAGCAGTTTCGTGGGGGGCAAGAGCACAGATACGCAGTATTTT. The chain recombines TRBV6-6 with TRBJ2-3; TRBD1 or TRBD2 may be the D gene (6 bases each). Germline V gene sequence: CDR1 MNHNY, CDR2 SVGAGI (reference sequence). CDR3 length: 16 amino acids. V was shortened by 4 bases and J by 0 bases, with 14 bases between the two germline ends.

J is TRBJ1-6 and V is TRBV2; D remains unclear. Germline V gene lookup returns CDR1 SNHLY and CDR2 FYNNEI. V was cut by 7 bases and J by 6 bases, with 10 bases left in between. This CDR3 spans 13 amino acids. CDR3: CASKGAFNSPLHF. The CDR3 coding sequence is TGTGCCAGCAAGGGTGCATTTAATTCACCCCTCCACTTT.

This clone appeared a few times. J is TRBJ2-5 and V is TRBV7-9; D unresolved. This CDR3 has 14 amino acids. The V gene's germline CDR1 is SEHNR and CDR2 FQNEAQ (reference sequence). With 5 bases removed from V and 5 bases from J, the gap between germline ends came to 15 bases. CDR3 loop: CASSHKGPWETQYF. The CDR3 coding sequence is TGTGCCAGCAGCCACAAGGGTCCTTGGGAGACCCAGTACTTC.

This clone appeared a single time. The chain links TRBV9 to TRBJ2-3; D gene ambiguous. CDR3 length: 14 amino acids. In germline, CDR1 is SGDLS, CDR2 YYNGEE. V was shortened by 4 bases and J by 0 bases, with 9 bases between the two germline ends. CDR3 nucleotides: TGTGCCAGCAGCCCTAACTTAAGCACAGATACGCAGTATTTT. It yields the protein CASSPNLSTDTQYF.

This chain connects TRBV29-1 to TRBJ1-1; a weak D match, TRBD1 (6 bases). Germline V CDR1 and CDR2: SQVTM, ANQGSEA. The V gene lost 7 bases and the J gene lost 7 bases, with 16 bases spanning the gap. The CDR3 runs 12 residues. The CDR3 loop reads CSGNRAQGEAFF. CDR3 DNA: TGCAGCGGGAACAGGGCCCAAGGTGAAGCTTTCTTT.